The T cell receptor beta chain under discussion was sequenced for a study of T cell responses to AZD1222 COVID-19 vaccine. Clones were sequenced by immunoSEQ multiplex PCR, and TCRdb holds only the in-frame ones, with some missing. The sample records tens of thousands of clones, approximately 83% being singletons. To note about this clone: The antigen remains unidentified.

Regarding the study as a whole: Only six or seven AZD1222 recipients tested seropositive at baseline. A rise in Spike-specific TCR breadth and depth followed two AZD1222 doses.

The sequencing used peripheral blood, collected on day 0 of AZD1222 vaccination. This TCR was recovered from an adult in good health.

The DNA for the CDR3 is TGTGCCATCAGTGAGAGTAGCTCCACCGGGGAGCTGTTTTTT. Translated, it gives CAISESSSTGELFF. The chain links TRBV10-3 to TRBJ2-2; D remains unclear. V was shortened by 2 bases and J by 4 bases, with 8 bases between the two germline ends. Germline V gives CDR1 ENHRY, CDR2 SYGVKD. The CDR3 spans 14 residues.